The rows below give T cell receptor beta chains drawn from one sample of a study of control samples from healthy donors and cancer patients. TCRdb keeps only in-frame clones here, not all; method: immunoSEQ multiplex PCR. This table has tens of thousands of clones, 91% appearing once. The source material was blood. All receptors derive from a man younger than 40 in good health. Each CDR3 is given with its conserved first and last residue. A D gene is named only where the DNA matches it firmly. Expanded clones are given a class, and other clones once, few, many or no size at all.

v_gene,j_gene,d_gene,abundance,CDR3nt,CDR3aa
TRBV7-9,TRBJ2-5,TRBD1,NA,TGTGCCAGCAGCTCGCAGGGGGCGGGGGAGACCCAGTACTTC,CASSSQGAGETQYF
TRBV30,TRBJ1-4,TRBD1,NA,TGTGCCTGGAGTGGCTCGGGACAGCCAAAACTGTTTTTT,CAWSGSGQPKLFF
TRBV7-9,TRBJ2-7,NA,NA,TGTGCCAGCAGCCCCAGTGGACGGGCGGATTACGAGCAGTACTTC,CASSPSGRADYEQYF
TRBV7-3,TRBJ1-5,NA,NA,TGTGCCAGCAGCCCCCTGGCTTGCAAGAAAACAAGGGGCAATCAGCCCCAGCATTTT,CASSPLACKKTRGNQPQHF
TRBV5-1,TRBJ2-5,NA,NA,TGCGCCAGCAGCTTGCCCCTGGAGCCGGAGACCCAGTACTTC,CASSLPLEPETQYF
TRBV27,TRBJ2-7,NA,NA,TGTGCCAGCAGTTTACCGGGTTCCTACGAGCAGTACTTC,CASSLPGSYEQYF
TRBV15,TRBJ1-2,NA,NA,TGTGCCACCAGCGTAGATCGGACACCTAACTATGGCTACACCTTC,CATSVDRTPNYGYTF
TRBV5-1,TRBJ1-4,TRBD1,NA,TGCGCCAGCAGCTTCGGCCAGGGGGGCGCAGGGGGCGAAAAACTGTTTTTT,CASSFGQGGAGGEKLFF
TRBV19,TRBJ2-7,NA,NA,TGTGCCAGTAGTATAGGCGGGACACCCCTTGACGAGCAGTACTTC,CASSIGGTPLDEQYF
TRBV6-5,TRBJ2-7,TRBD1,NA,TGTGCCAGCAGTAGCTCCGGACAGGGGGGGGACGAGCAGTACTTC,CASSSSGQGGDEQYF
TRBV5-4,TRBJ2-7,TRBD2,NA,TGTGCCAGCAGCCAGGGCGTGCGGGAGACTGACGAGCAGTACTTC,CASSQGVRETDEQYF
TRBV5-1,TRBJ2-7,TRBD1,NA,TGCGCCAGCAGCCCGACAGGGAAGACCTACGAGCAGTACTTC,CASSPTGKTYEQYF
TRBV10-3,TRBJ2-3,NA,NA,TGTGCCACGGACCCCGGGAGCCACGATGGTACGCAGTATTTT,CATDPGSHDGTQYF
TRBV5-6,TRBJ1-2,NA,NA,TGTGCCAGCAGCTTGAGGGGGGCTGAAAACTATGGCTACACCTTC,CASSLRGAENYGYTF
TRBV9,TRBJ2-4,NA,NA,TGTGCCAGCAGCGTTTCGGGGAAAAACATTCAGTACTTC,CASSVSGKNIQYF
TRBV5-1,TRBJ1-4,TRBD1,once,TGCGCCAGCAGCTGGGACAGTCGGCGGACTAATGAAAAACTGTTTTTT,CASSWDSRRTNEKLFF
TRBV7-3,TRBJ1-2,NA,NA,TGTGCCAGCAGCCCAGACCCACAGGAGTCGGAGTCCTATGGCTACACCTTC,CASSPDPQESESYGYTF
TRBV6-5,TRBJ1-5,NA,NA,TGTGCCAGCAGGGGGGAACAGAGCAATCAGCCCCAGCATTTT,CASRGEQSNQPQHF
TRBV9,TRBJ2-2,NA,once,TGTGCCAGCAGCGTAGGTTCCGGGACCGGGGAGCTGTTTTTT,CASSVGSGTGELFF
TRBV12-5,TRBJ2-1,NA,NA,TGTGCTAGTGGTTTGACAGGGTCCCATGAGCAGTTCTTC,CASGLTGSHEQFF
TRBV5-4,TRBJ2-7,NA,once,TGTGCCAGCAGCCCCCCTGGGCAGGGTCCCTACGAGCAGTACTTC,CASSPPGQGPYEQYF
TRBV7-2,TRBJ1-4,NA,once,TGTGCCAGCAGCTTCTTGGACAAATCCGGGGTAAAACTGTTTTTT,CASSFLDKSGVKLFF
TRBV29-1,TRBJ1-4,NA,NA,TGCAGCGTTACCAGCGAGGAAAAACTGTTTTTT,CSVTSEEKLFF
TRBV19,TRBJ1-5,NA,few,TGTGCCAGTAGTCGACAGGCTGTAAGCAATCAGCCCCAGCATTTT,CASSRQAVSNQPQHF
TRBV7-9,TRBJ1-2,NA,NA,TGTGCCAGCAGCTTAGGGACGGCCTATGGCTACACCTTC,CASSLGTAYGYTF
TRBV28,TRBJ1-4,NA,NA,TGTGCCAGCAGTTTATCCCAAGACAGAGAAAAACTGTTTTTT,CASSLSQDREKLFF
TRBV7-8,TRBJ2-2,NA,NA,TGTGCCAGCAGCTTTAGAATTGGGGGGCCCGGGGAGCTGTTTTTT,CASSFRIGGPGELFF
TRBV11-2,TRBJ1-6,NA,once,TGTGCCAGCAGCTTAGTCTTGGCAGGGAATTCACCCCTCCACTTT,CASSLVLAGNSPLHF
TRBV5-1,TRBJ1-1,NA,NA,TGCGCCAGCAGCTTTTCCGACACTGAAGCTTTCTTT,CASSFSDTEAFF
TRBV20-1,TRBJ2-5,NA,NA,TGCAGTGCTAGAGGGGAGACCCAGTACTTC,CSARGETQYF
TRBV7-2,TRBJ2-2,NA,NA,TGTGCCAGCAGCTTAACCGGGTGGGTCGGGGAGCTGTTTTTT,CASSLTGWVGELFF
TRBV5-8,TRBJ1-2,NA,NA,TGTGCCAGCAGGCCGCGGACCTCTAGGGGCTACACCTTC,CASRPRTSRGYTF
TRBV2,TRBJ1-2,NA,NA,TGTGCCAGCAGTGCCCAGGTGTCTGGTGGCTACACCTTC,CASSAQVSGGYTF
TRBV5-1,TRBJ1-3,NA,NA,TGCGCCAGCAGCTTGGCCCCAGATGCGAGAAACACCATATATTTT,CASSLAPDARNTIYF
TRBV5-6,TRBJ1-4,NA,NA,TGTGCCAGCAGCTTGGCCGTTTCAACAACTAATGAAAAACTGTTTTTT,CASSLAVSTTNEKLFF
TRBV19,TRBJ1-1,NA,NA,TGTGCCAGTAAAGCAGGCAGGGCTTTCTTT,CASKAGRAFF
TRBV6-5,TRBJ1-5,NA,NA,TGTGCCAGCAACGCGGGATTTCCAAATCAGCCCCAGCATTTT,CASNAGFPNQPQHF
TRBV3-1/TRBV3-2,TRBJ2-1,TRBD2,NA,TGTGCCAGCAGCCAAGCTCAAACTAGCGGGCCCCATGAGCAGTTCTTC,CASSQAQTSGPHEQFF
TRBV24-1,TRBJ2-1,NA,NA,TGTGCCACCAGTGCGGGAGCTCCGGGGAATGAGCAGTTCTTC,CATSAGAPGNEQFF
TRBV18,TRBJ2-7,NA,NA,TGTGCCAGCTCACCATCAGGGATGTGGGGCGAGCAGTACTTC,CASSPSGMWGEQYF
TRBV7-7,TRBJ2-2,NA,NA,TGTGCCAGCAGCCCCTCAACTAGAATTAAGGCCGGGGAGCTGTTTTTT,CASSPSTRIKAGELFF
TRBV6-2/TRBV6-3,TRBJ2-7,TRBD1,NA,TGTGCCAGCAGTTACTCGACAGGGGGCTACGAGCAGTACTTC,CASSYSTGGYEQYF
TRBV7-2,TRBJ2-1,NA,once,TGTGCCAGCAGCTTCGACCCCAGGGAGCACTCCTACAATGAGCAGTTCTTC,CASSFDPREHSYNEQFF
TRBV5-6,TRBJ1-2,TRBD1,NA,TGTGCCAGCAGCACCCGGGACAGGGCCGAGCCTAACTATGGCTACACCTTC,CASSTRDRAEPNYGYTF
TRBV7-9,TRBJ2-2,TRBD2,NA,TGTGCCAGCAGCTTCGCCCGGACTAGCTCGAACGGGGAGCTGTTTTTT,CASSFARTSSNGELFF
TRBV6-5,TRBJ1-2,NA,NA,TGTGCCAGCAGTTACTCGAGAGTAACCTATGGCTACACCTTC,CASSYSRVTYGYTF
TRBV7-9,TRBJ2-2,TRBD1,NA,TGTGCCAGCAGCTTAGCGGGACAGCACACCGGGGAGCTGTTTTTT,CASSLAGQHTGELFF
TRBV6-5,TRBJ2-2,TRBD2,NA,TGTGCCAGCAGTTACGTTAGCGGGAGGACCGGGGAGCTGTTTTTT,CASSYVSGRTGELFF
TRBV15,TRBJ2-2,NA,NA,TGTGCCATCCCCGGGAAGAACACCGGGGAGCTGTTTTTT,CAIPGKNTGELFF
TRBV5-4,TRBJ2-7,NA,NA,TGTGCCAGCAGCTTTCTCCAAGGCAGCTCCTACGAGCAGTACTTC,CASSFLQGSSYEQYF
TRBV5-4,TRBJ2-7,NA,NA,TGTGCCAGCAGCTTGACGGGGGGCTCTAGGTACGAGCAGTACTTC,CASSLTGGSRYEQYF
TRBV6-5,TRBJ1-4,NA,NA,TGTGCCAGCAGGATCGGTGCAACTAATGAAAAACTGTTTTTT,CASRIGATNEKLFF
TRBV6-5,TRBJ2-5,NA,NA,TGTGCCAGCAAGTTTTCAGGGGAAGAGACCCAGTACTTC,CASKFSGEETQYF